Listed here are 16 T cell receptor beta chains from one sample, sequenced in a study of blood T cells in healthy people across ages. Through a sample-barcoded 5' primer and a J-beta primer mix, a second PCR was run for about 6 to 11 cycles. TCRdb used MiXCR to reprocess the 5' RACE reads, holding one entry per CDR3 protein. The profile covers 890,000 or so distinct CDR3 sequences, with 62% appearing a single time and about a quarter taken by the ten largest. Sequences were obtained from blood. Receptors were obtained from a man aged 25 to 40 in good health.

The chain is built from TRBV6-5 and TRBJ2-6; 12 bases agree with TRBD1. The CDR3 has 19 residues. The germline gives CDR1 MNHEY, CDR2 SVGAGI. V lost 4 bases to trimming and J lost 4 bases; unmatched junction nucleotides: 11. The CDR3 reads CASSSTWGQGARGANVLTF. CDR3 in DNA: TGTGCCAGCAGTTCGACTTGGGGACAGGGGGCGCGAGGGGCCAACGTCCTGACTTTC.

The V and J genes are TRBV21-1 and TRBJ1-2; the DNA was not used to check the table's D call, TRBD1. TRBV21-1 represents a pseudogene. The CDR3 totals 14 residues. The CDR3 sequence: CASRRGCTNYGYTF. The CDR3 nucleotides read TGTGCCAGCAGGAGGGGGTGCACTAACTATGGCTACACCTTC.

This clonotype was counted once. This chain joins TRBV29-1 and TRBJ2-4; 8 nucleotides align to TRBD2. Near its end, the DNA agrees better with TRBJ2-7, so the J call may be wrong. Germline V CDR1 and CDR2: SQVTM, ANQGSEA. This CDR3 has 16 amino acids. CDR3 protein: CSVEIRGRSEEYEQYF. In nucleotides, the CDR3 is TGCAGCGTTGAGATACGCGGGAGGTCCGAAGAATACGAGCAGTACTTC.

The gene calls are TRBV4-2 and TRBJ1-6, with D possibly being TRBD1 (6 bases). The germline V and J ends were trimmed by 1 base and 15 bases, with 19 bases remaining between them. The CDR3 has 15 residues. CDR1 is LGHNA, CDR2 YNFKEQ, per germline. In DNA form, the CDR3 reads TGTGCCAGCAGCCAAGTTGGCACAGGGAGTCAGCACCTCCACTTT. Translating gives CASSQVGTGSQHLHF.

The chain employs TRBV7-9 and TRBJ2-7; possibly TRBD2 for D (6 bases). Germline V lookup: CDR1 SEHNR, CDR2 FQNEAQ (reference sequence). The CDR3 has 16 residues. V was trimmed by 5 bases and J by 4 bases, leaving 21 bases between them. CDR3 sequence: CASSDGEGGDLYEQYF. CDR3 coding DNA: TGTGCCAGCAGCGACGGTGAGGGAGGAGACCTTTACGAGCAGTACTTC.

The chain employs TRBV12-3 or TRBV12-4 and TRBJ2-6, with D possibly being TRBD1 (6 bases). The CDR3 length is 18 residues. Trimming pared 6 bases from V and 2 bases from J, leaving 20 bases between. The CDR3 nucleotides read TGTGCCAGCAGCCCCCCTACAGGGAGCGGCGCTGGGGCCAACGTCCTGACTTTC. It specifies CASSPPTGSGAGANVLTF.

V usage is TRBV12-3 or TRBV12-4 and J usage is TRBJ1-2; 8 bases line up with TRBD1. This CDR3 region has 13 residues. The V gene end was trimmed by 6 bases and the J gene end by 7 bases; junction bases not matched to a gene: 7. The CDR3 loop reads CASSPRTGLGYTF. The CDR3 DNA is TGTGCCAGCAGCCCCCGGACAGGGCTTGGCTACACCTTC.

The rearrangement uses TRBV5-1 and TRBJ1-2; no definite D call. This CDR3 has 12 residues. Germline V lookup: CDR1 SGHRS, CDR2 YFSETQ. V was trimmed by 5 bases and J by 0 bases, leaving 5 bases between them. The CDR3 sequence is CASRDSNYGYTF. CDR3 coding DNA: TGCGCCAGCAGGGACTCTAACTATGGCTACACCTTC. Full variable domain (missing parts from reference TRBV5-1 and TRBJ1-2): KAGVTQTPRYLIKTRGQQVTLSCSPISGHRSVSWYQQTPGQGLQFLFEYFSETQRNKGNFPGRFSGRQFSNSRSEMNVSTLELGDSALYLCASRDSNYGYTFGSGTRLTVV.

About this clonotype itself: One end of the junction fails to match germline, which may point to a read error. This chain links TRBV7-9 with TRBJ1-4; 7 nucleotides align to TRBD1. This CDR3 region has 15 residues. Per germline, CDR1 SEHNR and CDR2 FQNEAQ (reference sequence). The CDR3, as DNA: TGTGCCAGCAGCTTAGTTGGGACAGCTAAGGAAAAACTGTTTTTT. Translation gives CASSLVGTAKEKLFF.

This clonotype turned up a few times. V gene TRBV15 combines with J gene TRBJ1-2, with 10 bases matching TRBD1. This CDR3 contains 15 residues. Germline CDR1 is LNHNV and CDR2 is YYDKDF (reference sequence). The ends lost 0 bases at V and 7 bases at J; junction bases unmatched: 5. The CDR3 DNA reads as TGTGCCACCAGCAGAGATGCCGGGACAGGGGTTGGCTACACCTTC. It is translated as CATSRDAGTGVGYTF.

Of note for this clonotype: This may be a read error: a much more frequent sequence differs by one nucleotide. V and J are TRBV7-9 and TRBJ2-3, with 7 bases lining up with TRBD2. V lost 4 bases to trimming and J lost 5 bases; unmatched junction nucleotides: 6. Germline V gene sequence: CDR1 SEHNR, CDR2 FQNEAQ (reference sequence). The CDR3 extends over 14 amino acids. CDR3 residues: CASSSLLARDTQYF. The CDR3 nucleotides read TGTGCCAGCAGCTCCCTACTAGCGCGAGATACGCAGTATTTT.

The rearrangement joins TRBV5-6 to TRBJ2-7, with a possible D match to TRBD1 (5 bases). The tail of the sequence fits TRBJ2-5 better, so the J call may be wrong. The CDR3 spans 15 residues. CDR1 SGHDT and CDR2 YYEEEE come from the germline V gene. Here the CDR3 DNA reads TGTGCCAGCAGCTCCGCAGGGTTTCGCAAAGAGACCCAGTACTTC. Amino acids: CASSSAGFRKETQYF.

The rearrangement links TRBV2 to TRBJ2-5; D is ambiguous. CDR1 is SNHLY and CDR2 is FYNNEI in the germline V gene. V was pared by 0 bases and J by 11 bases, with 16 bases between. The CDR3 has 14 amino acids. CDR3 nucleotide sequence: TGTGCCAGCAGTGAAGCTCTCAGGTTGGGTGAGCAGTACTTC. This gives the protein CASSEALRLGEQYF.

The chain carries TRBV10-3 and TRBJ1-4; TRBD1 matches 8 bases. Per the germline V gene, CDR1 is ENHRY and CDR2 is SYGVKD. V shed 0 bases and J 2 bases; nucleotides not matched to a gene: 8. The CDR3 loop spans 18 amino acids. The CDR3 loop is CAISESEQGGVTNEKLFF. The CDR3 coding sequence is TGTGCCATCAGTGAGTCGGAACAGGGGGGAGTGACTAATGAAAAACTGTTTTTT.

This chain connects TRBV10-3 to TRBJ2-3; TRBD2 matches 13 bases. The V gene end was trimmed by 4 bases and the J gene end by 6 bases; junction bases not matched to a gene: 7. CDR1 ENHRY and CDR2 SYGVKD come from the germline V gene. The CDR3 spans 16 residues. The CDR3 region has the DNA TGTGCCATCAGTGCCCGGACTAGCGGGGGTATGGATACGCAGTATTTT. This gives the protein CAISARTSGGMDTQYF.

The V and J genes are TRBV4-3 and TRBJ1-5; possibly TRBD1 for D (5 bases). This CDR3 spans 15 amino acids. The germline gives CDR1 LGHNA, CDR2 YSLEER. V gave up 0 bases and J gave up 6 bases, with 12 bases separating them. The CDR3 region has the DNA TGCGCCAGCAGCCAAGATATGGGGGTGGCTCAGCCCCAGCATTTT. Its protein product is CASSQDMGVAQPQHF.